The text below deals with one T cell receptor beta chain. Authors' methods: Amplifying reference gene primers gave estimates of nucleated cell counts. This table comes from immunoSEQ multiplex PCR, and its TCRdb copy is limited to in-frame clones, with some not included. Clone size and the V and J calls come from that table; the DNA yielded D and trimming. The sample records over 45,000 clones, about nine tenths being singletons. The sample is drawn from a study of blood T cell repertoires in COVID-19. The wider study: Samples of COVID-19 (acute and convalescent) were obtained from the United States, Italy and Spain. The analysed material was cDNA or gDNA that came from T cells, B-cell-depleted T cells, or PBMCs.

The CDR3 is made up of 14 amino acids. Trimming removed 6 bases from V and 6 bases from J; junction bases left unmatched: 9. The V gene's germline CDR1 is MNHEY and CDR2 SVGEGT. The rearrangement uses TRBV6-2 or TRBV6-3 and TRBJ2-3; TRBD2 matches at 7 bases. This TCR was sampled from a human donor in a cohort sampled during active COVID-19. The sequencing sample was made of peripheral blood. For the CDR3, the DNA is TGTGCCAGCAGCCACTACCGACTAGCCGATACGCAGTATTTT. It translates to CASSHYRLADTQYF.